The clone carrying this T cell receptor beta chain was observed at least ten times. The record originates from a study of identical twins. The V and J ends lost 2 bases and 5 bases respectively, with 13 bases between them. Germline lookup yields CDR1 MDHEN and CDR2 SYDVKM. The CDR3 consists of 15 residues. TCRdb passed the 5' RACE reads through MiXCR, listing each CDR3 protein once. Of around 370,000 distinct CDR3 sequences in the sample, roughly 9% were seen once. Sequenced: naive T cells sorted from blood. This TCR was sampled from a woman aged 50 to 60 in good health. The rearrangement joins TRBV28 to TRBJ2-1; D possibly corresponds to TRBD2 (5 bases). The CDR3 sequence is CASSLIGGRDNEQFF. The CDR3 region has the DNA TGTGCCAGCAGTTTAATCGGCGGGCGAGACAATGAGCAGTTCTTC.